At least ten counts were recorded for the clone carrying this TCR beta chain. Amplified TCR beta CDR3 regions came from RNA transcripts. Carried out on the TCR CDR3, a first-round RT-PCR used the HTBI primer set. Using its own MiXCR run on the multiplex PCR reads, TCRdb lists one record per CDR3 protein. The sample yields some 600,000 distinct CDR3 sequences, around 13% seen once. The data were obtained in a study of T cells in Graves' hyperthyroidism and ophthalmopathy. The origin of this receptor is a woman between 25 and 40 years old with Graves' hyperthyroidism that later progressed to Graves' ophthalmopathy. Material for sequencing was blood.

CDR3 in amino acids: CASSRSDSGNTEAFF. DNA of the CDR3: TGTGCCAGCAGCCGTTCGGACAGCGGGAACACTGAAGCTTTCTTT. V and J are TRBV3-1 and TRBJ1-1, with a weak D call TRBD1 (6 bases). Germline-derived CDR1 and CDR2 are LGHDT and YNNKEL (reference sequence). The length of the CDR3 is 15 residues. Trimming shortened V by 4 bases and J by 1 base, and 13 bases separated the two germline ends.